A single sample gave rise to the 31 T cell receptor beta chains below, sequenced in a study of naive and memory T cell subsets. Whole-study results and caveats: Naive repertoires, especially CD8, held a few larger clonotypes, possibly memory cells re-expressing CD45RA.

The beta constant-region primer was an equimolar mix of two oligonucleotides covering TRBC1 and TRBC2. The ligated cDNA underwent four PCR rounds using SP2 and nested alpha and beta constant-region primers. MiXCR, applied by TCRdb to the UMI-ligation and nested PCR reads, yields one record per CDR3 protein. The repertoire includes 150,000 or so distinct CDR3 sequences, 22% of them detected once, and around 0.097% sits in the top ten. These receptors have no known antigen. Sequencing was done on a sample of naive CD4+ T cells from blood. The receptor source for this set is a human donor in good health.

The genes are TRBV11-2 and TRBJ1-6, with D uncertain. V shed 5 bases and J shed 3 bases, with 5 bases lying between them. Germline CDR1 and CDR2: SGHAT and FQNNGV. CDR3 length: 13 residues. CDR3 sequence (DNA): TGTGCCAGCAGCCGGGTCTATAATTCACCCCTCCACTTT. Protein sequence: CASSRVYNSPLHF.

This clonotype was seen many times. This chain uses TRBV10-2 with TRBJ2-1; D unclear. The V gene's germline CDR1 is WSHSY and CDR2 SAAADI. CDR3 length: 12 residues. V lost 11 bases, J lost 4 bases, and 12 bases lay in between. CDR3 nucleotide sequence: TGCGCCTCTAGGACGGTTTACAATGAGCAGTTCTTC. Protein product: CASRTVYNEQFF.

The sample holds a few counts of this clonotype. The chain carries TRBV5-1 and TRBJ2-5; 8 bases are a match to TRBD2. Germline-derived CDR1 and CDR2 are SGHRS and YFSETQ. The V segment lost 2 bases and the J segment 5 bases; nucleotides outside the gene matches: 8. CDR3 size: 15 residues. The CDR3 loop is CASSLSAGARETQYF. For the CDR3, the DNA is TGCGCCAGCAGCTTATCAGCGGGAGCTCGTGAGACCCAGTACTTC.

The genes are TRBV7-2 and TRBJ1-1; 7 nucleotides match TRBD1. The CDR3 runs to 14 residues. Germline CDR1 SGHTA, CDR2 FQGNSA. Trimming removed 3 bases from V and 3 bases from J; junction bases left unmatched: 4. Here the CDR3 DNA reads TGTGCCAGCAGCTTGAACAGGGGAGACACTGAAGCTTTCTTT. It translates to CASSLNRGDTEAFF. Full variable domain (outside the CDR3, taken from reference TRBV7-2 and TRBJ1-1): GAGVSQSPSNKVTEKGKDVELRCDPISGHTALYWYRQSLGQGLEFLIYFQGNSAPDKSGLPSDRFSAERTGGSVSTLTIQRTQQEDSAVYLCASSLNRGDTEAFFGQGTRLTVV.

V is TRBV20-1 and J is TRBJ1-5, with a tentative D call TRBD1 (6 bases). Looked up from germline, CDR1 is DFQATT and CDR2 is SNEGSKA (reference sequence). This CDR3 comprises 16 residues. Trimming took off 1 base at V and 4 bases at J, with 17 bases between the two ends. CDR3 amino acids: CSARVRNREVNQPQHF. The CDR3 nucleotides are TGCAGTGCTAGAGTACGGAACAGGGAAGTAAATCAGCCCCAGCATTTT.

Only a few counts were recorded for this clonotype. CDR3 sequence: CASNSWRGSEQYF. The CDR3 nucleotides read TGTGCCAGCAACAGTTGGAGGGGCTCCGAGCAGTACTTC. This sequence joins TRBV13 and TRBJ2-7, with D maybe TRBD2 (6 bases). The V and J ends lost 7 bases and 6 bases respectively, with 16 bases between them. CDR3 length: 13 residues. The germline CDR1 and CDR2 sequences are PRHDT and FYEKMQ (reference sequence).

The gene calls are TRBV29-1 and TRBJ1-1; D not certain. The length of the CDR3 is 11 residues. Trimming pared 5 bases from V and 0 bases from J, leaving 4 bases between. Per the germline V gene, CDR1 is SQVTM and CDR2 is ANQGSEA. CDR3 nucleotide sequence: TGCAGCGTTCGTCTGAACACTGAAGCTTTCTTT. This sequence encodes CSVRLNTEAFF.

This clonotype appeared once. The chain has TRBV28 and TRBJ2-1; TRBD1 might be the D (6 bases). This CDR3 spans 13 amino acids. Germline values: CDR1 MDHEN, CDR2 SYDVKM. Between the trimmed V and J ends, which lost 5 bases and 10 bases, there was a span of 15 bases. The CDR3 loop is CASSHNLGTEQFF. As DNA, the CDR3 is TGTGCCAGCAGTCATAACCTCGGGACAGAGCAGTTCTTC.

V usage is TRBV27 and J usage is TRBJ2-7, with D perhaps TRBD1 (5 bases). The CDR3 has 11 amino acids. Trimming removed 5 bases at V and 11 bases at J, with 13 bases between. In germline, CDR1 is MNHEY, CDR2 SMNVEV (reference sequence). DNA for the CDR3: TGTGCCAGCAGTCGATCAGGGCCGGAGTACTTC. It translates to CASSRSGPEYF.

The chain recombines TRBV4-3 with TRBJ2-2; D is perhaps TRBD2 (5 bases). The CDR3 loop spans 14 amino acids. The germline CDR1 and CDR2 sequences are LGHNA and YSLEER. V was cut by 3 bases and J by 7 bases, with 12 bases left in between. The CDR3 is CASSHGLRVGELFF. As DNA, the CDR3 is TGCGCCAGCAGCCACGGACTCCGAGTCGGGGAGCTGTTTTTT.

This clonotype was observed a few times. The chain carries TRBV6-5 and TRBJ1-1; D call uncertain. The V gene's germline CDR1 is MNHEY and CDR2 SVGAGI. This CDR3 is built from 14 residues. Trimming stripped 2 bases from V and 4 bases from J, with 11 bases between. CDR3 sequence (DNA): TGTGCCAGCAGTTACCTAGGGCCGAGCACTGAAGCTTTCTTT. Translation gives CASSYLGPSTEAFF.

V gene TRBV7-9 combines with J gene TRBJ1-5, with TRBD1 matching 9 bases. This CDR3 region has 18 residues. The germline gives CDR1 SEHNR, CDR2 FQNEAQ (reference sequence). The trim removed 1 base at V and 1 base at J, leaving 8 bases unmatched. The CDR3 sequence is CASSLGFGTGRSNQPQHF. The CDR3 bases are TGTGCCAGCAGCTTAGGCTTTGGGACAGGGAGAAGCAATCAGCCCCAGCATTTT.

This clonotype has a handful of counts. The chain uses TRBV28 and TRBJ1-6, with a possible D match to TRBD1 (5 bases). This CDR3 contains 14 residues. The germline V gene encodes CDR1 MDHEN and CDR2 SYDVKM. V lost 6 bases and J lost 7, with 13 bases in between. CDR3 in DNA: TGTGCCAGCAGCCGGTCTGGGACCAATTCACCCCTCCACTTT. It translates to CASSRSGTNSPLHF.

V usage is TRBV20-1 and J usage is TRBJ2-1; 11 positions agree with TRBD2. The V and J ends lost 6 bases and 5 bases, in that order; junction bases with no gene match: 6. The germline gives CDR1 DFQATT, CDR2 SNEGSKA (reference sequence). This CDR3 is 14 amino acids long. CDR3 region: CSASGTSGHNEQFF. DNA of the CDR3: TGCAGTGCGTCCGGGACTAGCGGCCACAATGAGCAGTTCTTC.

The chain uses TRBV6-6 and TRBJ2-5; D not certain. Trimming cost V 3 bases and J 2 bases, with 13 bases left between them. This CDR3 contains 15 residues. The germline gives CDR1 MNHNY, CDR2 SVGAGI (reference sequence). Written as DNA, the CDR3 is TGTGCCAGCAGTTATTCAGCGTTCCCACAAGAGACCCAGTACTTC. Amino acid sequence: CASSYSAFPQETQYF.

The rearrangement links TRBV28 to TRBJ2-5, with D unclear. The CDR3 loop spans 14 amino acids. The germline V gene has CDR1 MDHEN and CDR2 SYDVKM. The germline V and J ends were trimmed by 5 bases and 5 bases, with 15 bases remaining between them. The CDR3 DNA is TGTGCCAGCAGTCTGGGTAGAAGTCGGGAGACCCAGTACTTC. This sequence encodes CASSLGRSRETQYF. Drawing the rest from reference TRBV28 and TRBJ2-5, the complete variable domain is DVKVTQSSRYLVKRTGEKVFLECVQDMDHENMFWYRQDPGLGLRLIYFSYDVKMKEKGDIPEGYSVSREKKERFSLILESASTNQTSMYLCASSLGRSRETQYFGPGTRLLVL.

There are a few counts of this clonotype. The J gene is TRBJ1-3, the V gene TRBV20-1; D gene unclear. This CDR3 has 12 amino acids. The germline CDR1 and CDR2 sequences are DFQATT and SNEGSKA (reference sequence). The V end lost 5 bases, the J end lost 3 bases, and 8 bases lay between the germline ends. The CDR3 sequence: CSARGDGNTIYF. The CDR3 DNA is TGCAGTGCTCGGGGAGATGGAAACACCATATATTTT.

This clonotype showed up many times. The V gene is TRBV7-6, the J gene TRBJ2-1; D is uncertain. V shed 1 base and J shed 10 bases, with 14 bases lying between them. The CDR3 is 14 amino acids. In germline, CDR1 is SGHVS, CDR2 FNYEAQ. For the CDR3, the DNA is TGTGCCAGCAGCTTAGGAAGCGCCCATGGGGAGCAGTTCTTC. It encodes CASSLGSAHGEQFF.

CDR3 in DNA: TGCAGCGTTTCCGACTATTGGGGACTAGCGGACCAAGAGACCCAGTACTTC. It codes for CSVSDYWGLADQETQYF. The chain joins TRBV29-1 to TRBJ2-5, with 11 bases identical to TRBD2. The ends lost 5 bases at V and 0 bases at J; junction bases unmatched: 11. This CDR3 comprises 17 residues. The germline V gene encodes CDR1 SQVTM and CDR2 ANQGSEA.

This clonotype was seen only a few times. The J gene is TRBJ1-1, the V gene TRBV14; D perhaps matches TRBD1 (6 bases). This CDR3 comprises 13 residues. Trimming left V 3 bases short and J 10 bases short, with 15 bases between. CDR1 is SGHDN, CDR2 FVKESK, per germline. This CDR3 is CASSQQGGLRAFF. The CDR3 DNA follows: TGTGCCAGCAGCCAGCAAGGGGGGTTGCGAGCTTTCTTT.

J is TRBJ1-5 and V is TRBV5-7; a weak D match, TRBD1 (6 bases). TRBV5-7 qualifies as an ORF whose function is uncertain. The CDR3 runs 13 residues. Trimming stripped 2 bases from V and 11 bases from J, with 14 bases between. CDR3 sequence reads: CASSFGQSEAQHF. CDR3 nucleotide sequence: TGTGCCAGCAGCTTTGGACAGTCGGAGGCCCAGCATTTT.

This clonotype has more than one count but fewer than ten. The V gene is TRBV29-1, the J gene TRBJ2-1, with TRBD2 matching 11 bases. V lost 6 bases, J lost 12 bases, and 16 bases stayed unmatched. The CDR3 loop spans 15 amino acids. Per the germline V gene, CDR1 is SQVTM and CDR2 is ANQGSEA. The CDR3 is CSVGTSGAPFGRQFF. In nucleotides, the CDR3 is TGCAGCGTGGGGACTAGCGGCGCTCCCTTTGGTAGGCAGTTCTTC.

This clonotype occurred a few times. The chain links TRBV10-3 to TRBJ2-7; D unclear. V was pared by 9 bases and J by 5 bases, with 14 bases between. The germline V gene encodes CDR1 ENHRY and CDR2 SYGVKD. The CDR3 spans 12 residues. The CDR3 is CAISDAFDEQYF. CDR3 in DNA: TGTGCCATTTCGGACGCGTTTGACGAGCAGTACTTC.

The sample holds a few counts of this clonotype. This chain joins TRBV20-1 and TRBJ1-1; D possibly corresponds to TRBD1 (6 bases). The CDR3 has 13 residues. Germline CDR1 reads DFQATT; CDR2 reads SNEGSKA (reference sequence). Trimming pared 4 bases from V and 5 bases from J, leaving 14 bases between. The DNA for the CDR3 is TGCAGTGCTACTCCACAGGGATTAACTGAAGCTTTCTTT. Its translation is CSATPQGLTEAFF.

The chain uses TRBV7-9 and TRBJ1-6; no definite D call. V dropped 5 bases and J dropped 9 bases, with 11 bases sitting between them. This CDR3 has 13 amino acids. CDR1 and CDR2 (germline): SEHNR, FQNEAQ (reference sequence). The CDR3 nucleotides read TGTGCCAGCAGCCTAGACCAGGCTTCACCCCTCCACTTT. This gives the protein CASSLDQASPLHF.

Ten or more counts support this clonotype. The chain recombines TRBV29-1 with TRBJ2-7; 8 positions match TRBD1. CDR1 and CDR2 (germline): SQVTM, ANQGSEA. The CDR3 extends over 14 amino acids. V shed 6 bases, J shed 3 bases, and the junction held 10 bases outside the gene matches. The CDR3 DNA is TGCAGCGTCAACATACAGGGGGGTGTCTACGAGCAGTACTTC. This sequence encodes CSVNIQGGVYEQYF.

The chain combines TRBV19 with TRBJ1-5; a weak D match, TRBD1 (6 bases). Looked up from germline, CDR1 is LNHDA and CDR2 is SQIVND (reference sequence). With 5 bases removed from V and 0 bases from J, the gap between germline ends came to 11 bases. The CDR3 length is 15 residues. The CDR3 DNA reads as TGTGCCAGTAGTCAGGGGTTGGATAGCAATCAGCCCCAGCATTTT. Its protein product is CASSQGLDSNQPQHF. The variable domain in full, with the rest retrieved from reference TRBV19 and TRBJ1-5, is DGGITQSPKYLFRKEGQNVTLSCEQNLNHDAMYWYRQDPGQGLRLIYYSQIVNDFQKGDIAEGYSVSREKKESFPLTVTSAQKNPTAFYLCASSQGLDSNQPQHFGDGTRLSIL.

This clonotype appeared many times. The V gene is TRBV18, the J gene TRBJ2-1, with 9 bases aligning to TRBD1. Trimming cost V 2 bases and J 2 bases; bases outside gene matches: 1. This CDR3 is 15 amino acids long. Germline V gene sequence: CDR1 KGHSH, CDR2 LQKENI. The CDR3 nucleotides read TGTGCCAGCTCACCAAGGACAGGGGCCTACAATGAGCAGTTCTTC. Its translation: CASSPRTGAYNEQFF. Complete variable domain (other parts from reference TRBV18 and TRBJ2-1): NAGVMQNPRHLVRRRGQEARLRCSPMKGHSHVYWYRQLPEEGLKFMVYLQKENIIDESGMPKERFSAEFPKEGPSILRIQQVVRGDSAAYFCASSPRTGAYNEQFFGPGTRLTVL.

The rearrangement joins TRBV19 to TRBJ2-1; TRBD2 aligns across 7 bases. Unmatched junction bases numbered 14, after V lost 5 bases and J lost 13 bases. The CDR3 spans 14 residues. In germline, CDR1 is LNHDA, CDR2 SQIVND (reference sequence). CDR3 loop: CASSAPRGGGPQFF. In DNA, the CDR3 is TGTGCCAGTAGTGCCCCCCGTGGGGGAGGGCCCCAGTTCTTC.

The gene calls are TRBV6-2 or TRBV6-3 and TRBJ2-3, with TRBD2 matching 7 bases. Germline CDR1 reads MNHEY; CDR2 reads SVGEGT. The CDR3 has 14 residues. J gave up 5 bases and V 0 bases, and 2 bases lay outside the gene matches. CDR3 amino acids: CASSYSLAGDTQYF. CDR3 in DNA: TGTGCCAGCAGTTACTCGTTAGCGGGAGATACGCAGTATTTT.

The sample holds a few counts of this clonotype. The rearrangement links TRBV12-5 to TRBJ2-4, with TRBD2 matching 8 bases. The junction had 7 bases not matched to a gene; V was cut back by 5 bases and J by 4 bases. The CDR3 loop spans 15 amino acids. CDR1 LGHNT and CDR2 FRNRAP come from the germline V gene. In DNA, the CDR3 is TGTGCTAGTGGTCTGACTAGCGTACAAAAAAACATTCAGTACTTC. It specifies CASGLTSVQKNIQYF.